The 16 T cell receptor beta chains in this list originate from one sample, sequenced in a study of blood T cell repertoires in COVID-19. Measured with immunoSEQ multiplex PCR; TCRdb has only the in-frame clones, and not every one. Of over 200,000 clones in the sample, about 89% are singletons; the top ten hold about 9.8%. The specimen sequenced was peripheral blood. All receptors derive from a man between 35 and 55 years old who had recovered from COVID-19.

V and J are TRBV6-6 and TRBJ1-2; 7 bases are shared with TRBD1. CDR1 and CDR2 from the germline V gene are MNHNY and SVGAGI (reference sequence). Trimming cost V 4 bases and J 3 bases; bases outside gene matches: 11. This CDR3 is built from 16 residues. The CDR3 DNA follows: TGTGCCAGCAGTTCCACGGACAGGAAGAGCGACTATGGCTACACCTTC. Residues: CASSSTDRKSDYGYTF.

V and J are TRBV10-2 and TRBJ1-1, with 7 bases aligning to TRBD1. The CDR3 has 14 residues. The V segment lost 5 bases and the J segment 1 base; nucleotides outside the gene matches: 4. Germline V gene data show CDR1 as WSHSY and CDR2 as SAAADI. As DNA, the CDR3 is TGCGCCAGCAGTACAGGGGCGAGGAACACTGAAGCTTTCTTT. Its translation: CASSTGARNTEAFF.

The gene calls are TRBV7-3 and TRBJ2-1; TRBD2 might be the D (6 bases). Per the germline V gene, CDR1 is SGHTA and CDR2 is FQGTGA. Trimming pared 1 base from V and 12 bases from J, leaving 16 bases between. The CDR3 totals 14 residues. CDR3 in DNA: TGTGCCAGCAGCTTAAGGGGGGTGGACTATCCGCAGTTCTTC. Translating gives CASSLRGVDYPQFF.

The chain uses TRBV2 and TRBJ2-7; 8 bases map to TRBD1. V dropped 0 bases and J dropped 5; count of bases not matched to a gene: 6. CDR3 size: 15 residues. In germline, CDR1 is SNHLY, CDR2 FYNNEI. The CDR3 is CASSEAPRGLHEQYF. The CDR3 DNA follows: TGTGCCAGCAGTGAAGCGCCCAGGGGGCTCCACGAGCAGTACTTC.

This clone was observed a handful of times. V and J are TRBV20-1 and TRBJ1-2, with a tentative D call TRBD1 (5 bases). V was cut by 7 bases and J by 14 bases, with 20 bases left in between. The V gene's germline CDR1 is DFQATT and CDR2 SNEGSKA (reference sequence). The CDR3 consists of 11 residues. The DNA for the CDR3 is TGCAGTGGACTCCGGGGGGGGAGACCTACCTTC. Protein sequence: CSGLRGGRPTF.

The chain employs TRBV5-6 and TRBJ2-1, with 8 positions matching TRBD2. Germline values: CDR1 SGHDT, CDR2 YYEEEE. This CDR3 region has 14 residues. V was clipped by 5 bases and J by 7 bases; unmatched bases: 8. As DNA, the CDR3 is TGTGCCAGCAGTCGGTTTGGGACTAGTAATGAGCAGTTCTTC. Protein sequence: CASSRFGTSNEQFF.

The V call is TRBV7-8, the J call TRBJ1-1; unclear D gene. Germline lookup yields CDR1 SGHVS and CDR2 FQNEAQ. CDR3 length equals 15 residues. Trimming pared 3 bases from V and 6 bases from J, leaving 17 bases between. CDR3 DNA sequence: TGTGCCAGCAGCTTCGGGATTTCAAGGAGCTCTGAAGCTTTCTTT. It translates to CASSFGISRSSEAFF. The variable domain in full, with the rest retrieved from reference TRBV7-8 and TRBJ1-1, is GAGVSQSPRYKVAKRGQDVALRCDPISGHVSLFWYQQALGQGPEFLTYFQNEAQLDKSGLPSDRFFAERPEGSVSTLKIQRTQQEDSAVYLCASSFGISRSSEAFFGQGTRLTVV.

This chain links TRBV20-1 with TRBJ2-3, with no clear D. This CDR3 region has 11 residues. Germline V gives CDR1 DFQATT, CDR2 SNEGSKA (reference sequence). Trimming stripped 3 bases from V and 3 bases from J, with 4 bases between. CDR3 protein: CSARRTDTQYF. The CDR3 nucleotides read TGCAGTGCTAGGAGGACAGATACGCAGTATTTT.

DNA of the CDR3: TGTGCCGTTGCGGGACAGAGCACAGATACGCAGTATTTT. This sequence encodes CAVAGQSTDTQYF. V gene TRBV12-3 or TRBV12-4 combines with J gene TRBJ2-3; the D gene is possibly TRBD1 (7 bases). Deletions cut 11 bases from V and 0 bases from J, with 12 bases between. The CDR3 is 13 amino acids.

The genes are TRBV5-5 and TRBJ1-1; no clear D. Trimming shortened V by 0 bases and J by 0 bases, and 6 bases separated the two germline ends. The CDR3 loop spans 14 amino acids. Germline lookup yields CDR1 SGHKS and CDR2 YYEKEE (reference sequence). The CDR3 loop is CASSLGQMNTEAFF. CDR3 DNA: TGTGCCAGCAGCTTGGGGCAGATGAACACTGAAGCTTTCTTT.

Only a few counts were recorded for this clone. The chain links TRBV3-1 (or the pseudogene TRBV3-2) to TRBJ1-5, with D possibly TRBD1 on 6 matching bases. This CDR3 is 16 amino acids long. Trimming cost V 1 base and J 4 bases, with 14 bases left between them. The germline V gene has CDR1 LGHDT and CDR2 YNNKEL (reference sequence). This chain's CDR3 is CASSQGGGRQNQPQHF. The CDR3 DNA is TGTGCCAGCAGCCAAGGCGGGGGGCGGCAAAATCAGCCCCAGCATTTT.

The chain combines TRBV4-1 with TRBJ2-1; 7 bases match TRBD1. CDR1 is MGHRA, CDR2 YSYEKL, per germline. The V segment lost 0 bases and the J segment 8 bases; nucleotides outside the gene matches: 7. CDR3 length: 15 amino acids. The CDR3 sequence: CASSQDGRGRYEQFF. Written as DNA, the CDR3 is TGCGCCAGCAGCCAAGATGGAAGGGGGCGCTATGAGCAGTTCTTC.

The rearrangement uses TRBV5-1 and TRBJ1-1; a possible D gene is TRBD1 (6 bases). V dropped 4 bases and J dropped 7 bases, with 20 bases sitting between them. This CDR3 region has 15 residues. The germline V gene has CDR1 SGHRS and CDR2 YFSETQ. The CDR3 region is CASSHLGGAEGEAFF. The CDR3 DNA sequence: TGCGCCAGCAGCCACTTAGGGGGGGCGGAAGGTGAAGCTTTCTTT.

The chain carries TRBV6-5 and TRBJ2-7; 9 bases fit TRBD2. J lost 4 bases, V lost 6 bases, and 10 bases had no gene match. CDR3 length equals 15 residues. CDR1 MNHEY and CDR2 SVGAGI come from the germline V gene. CDR3 sequence (DNA): TGTGCCAGCAGGATCTTGGGGCGGGAGGGATACGAGCAGTACTTC. It codes for CASRILGREGYEQYF.

This clone appeared a few times. V is TRBV11-3 and J is TRBJ2-3, with TRBD2 as a possible D gene (6 bases). V was pared by 1 base and J by 1 base, with 9 bases between. This CDR3 has 15 residues. Looked up from germline, CDR1 is SGHNT and CDR2 is YENEEA. DNA of the CDR3: TGTGCCAGCAGCTTAGCGGGCGGGGGCACAGATACGCAGTATTTT. Protein sequence: CASSLAGGGTDTQYF.

The V call is TRBV5-1, the J call TRBJ2-7, with 10 bases that match TRBD1. Germline V gene data show CDR1 as SGHRS and CDR2 as YFSETQ. Trimming cost V 3 bases and J 1 base; bases outside gene matches: 4. The CDR3 has 15 residues. In nucleotides, the CDR3 is TGCGCCAGCAGCTACGACAGGGGGCTATCCTACGAGCAGTACTTC. It is translated as CASSYDRGLSYEQYF.